This is a list of T cell receptor beta chains from one sample in a study of blood T cell repertoires in COVID-19. Method: immunoSEQ multiplex PCR; TCRdb's copy keeps in-frame clones and lacks some. The table has about 250,000 clones, 83% seen once. The sample comprised PBMCs or T cells enriched from blood (not recorded which). These receptors all stem from a woman between 40 and 55 years old who had been exposed to COVID-19. The CDR3 runs from the conserved cysteine through the conserved F or W. Fields, in order: V gene, J gene, clone size, D gene, CDR3 protein, CDR3 DNA. The D gene is left open where the match is weak. Not all rows give a size; the values are once, few, many and, for expanded clones, a class.

v_gene: TRBV6-6
j_gene: TRBJ2-7
abundance: few
d_gene: TRBD2
CDR3aa: CASSLSGLAGGQSSYEQYF
CDR3nt: TGTGCCAGCAGTCTCTCCGGGCTAGCGGGGGGTCAAAGCTCCTACGAGCAGTACTTC

v_gene: TRBV7-9
j_gene: TRBJ1-2
abundance: .
d_gene: TRBD1
CDR3aa: CASSPTGGYGYTF
CDR3nt: TGTGCCAGCAGCCCTACAGGGGGCTATGGCTACACCTTC

v_gene: TRBV7-2
j_gene: TRBJ2-7
abundance: .
d_gene: TRBD2
CDR3aa: CASSPGTSGYPREQYF
CDR3nt: TGTGCCAGCAGCCCGGGGACTAGCGGGTACCCTAGGGAGCAGTACTTC

v_gene: TRBV12-5
j_gene: TRBJ1-5
abundance: once
d_gene: TRBD1
CDR3aa: CASGYSGTGVGNQPQHF
CDR3nt: TGTGCTAGTGGTTACTCCGGGACAGGGGTTGGCAATCAGCCCCAGCATTTT

v_gene: TRBV6-1
j_gene: TRBJ2-5
abundance: .
d_gene: .
CDR3aa: CASSELRGQETQYF
CDR3nt: TGTGCCAGCAGTGAACTCAGGGGCCAAGAGACCCAGTACTTC

v_gene: TRBV19
j_gene: TRBJ2-7
abundance: .
d_gene: .
CDR3aa: CASSIQGSSYEQYF
CDR3nt: TGTGCCAGTAGTATCCAGGGGAGCTCCTACGAGCAGTACTTC

v_gene: TRBV6-5
j_gene: TRBJ2-7
abundance: .
d_gene: .
CDR3aa: CASSYSAGGSYEQYF
CDR3nt: TGTGCCAGCAGTTACTCCGCCGGGGGCTCCTACGAGCAGTACTTC

v_gene: TRBV28
j_gene: TRBJ1-5
abundance: .
d_gene: .
CDR3aa: CASSLYGGAVNQPQHF
CDR3nt: TGTGCCAGCAGTTTATATGGGGGGGCAGTTAATCAGCCCCAGCATTTT

v_gene: TRBV2
j_gene: TRBJ1-2
abundance: .
d_gene: .
CDR3aa: CASSEALAGSGGYTF
CDR3nt: TGTGCCAGCAGTGAAGCGCTTGCAGGGTCGGGTGGCTACACCTTC

v_gene: TRBV9
j_gene: TRBJ1-1
abundance: .
d_gene: TRBD1
CDR3aa: CASSVDGTGVEAFF
CDR3nt: TGTGCCAGCAGCGTAGATGGGACAGGGGTTGAAGCTTTCTTT

v_gene: TRBV7-3
j_gene: TRBJ2-1
abundance: .
d_gene: .
CDR3aa: CASSPSGAGDEQFF
CDR3nt: TGTGCCAGCAGCCCGTCGGGCGCCGGGGATGAGCAGTTCTTC

v_gene: TRBV2
j_gene: TRBJ2-2
abundance: .
d_gene: .
CDR3aa: CASSEGRGGELFF
CDR3nt: TGTGCCAGCAGTGAGGGCAGGGGTGGGGAGCTGTTTTTT

v_gene: TRBV9
j_gene: TRBJ2-3
abundance: .
d_gene: TRBD2
CDR3aa: CASSPSGGGAADTQYF
CDR3nt: TGTGCCAGCAGCCCCAGCGGCGGGGGGGCCGCAGATACGCAGTATTTT

v_gene: TRBV4-2
j_gene: TRBJ2-3
abundance: .
d_gene: TRBD2
CDR3aa: CASSQGPTSGGDTQYF
CDR3nt: TGTGCCAGCAGCCAAGGTCCGACTAGCGGGGGAGATACGCAGTATTTT

v_gene: TRBV7-9
j_gene: TRBJ1-6
abundance: .
d_gene: .
CDR3aa: CASSSGRGDSPLHF
CDR3nt: TGTGCCAGCAGCTCAGGACGGGGGGATTCACCCCTCCACTTT

v_gene: TRBV5-1
j_gene: TRBJ2-6
abundance: .
d_gene: .
CDR3aa: CASSLLESGANVLTF
CDR3nt: TGCGCCAGCAGCTTGTTGGAGTCTGGGGCCAACGTCCTGACTTTC

v_gene: TRBV9
j_gene: TRBJ2-7
abundance: .
d_gene: TRBD2
CDR3aa: CASSPGRLAGGSYEQYF
CDR3nt: TGTGCCAGCAGCCCCGGTCGACTAGCGGGGGGCTCCTACGAGCAGTACTTC

v_gene: TRBV7-2
j_gene: TRBJ2-3
abundance: .
d_gene: TRBD1
CDR3aa: CAGTGGASDTQYF
CDR3nt: TGTGCCGGGACAGGGGGCGCGTCAGATACGCAGTATTTT

v_gene: TRBV4-3
j_gene: TRBJ2-5
abundance: .
d_gene: .
CDR3aa: CASSRWLKETQYF
CDR3nt: TGCGCCAGCAGCCGCTGGCTTAAAGAGACCCAGTACTTC

v_gene: TRBV2
j_gene: TRBJ1-2
abundance: .
d_gene: TRBD1
CDR3aa: CASSHGTELSNYGYTF
CDR3nt: TGTGCCAGCAGCCACGGGACAGAGCTGTCTAACTATGGCTACACCTTC

v_gene: TRBV28
j_gene: TRBJ1-4
abundance: once
d_gene: .
CDR3aa: CATTGDLTNEKLFF
CDR3nt: TGTGCCACTACGGGGGATTTGACTAATGAAAAACTGTTTTTT

v_gene: TRBV14
j_gene: TRBJ1-2
abundance: .
d_gene: .
CDR3aa: CASSQDLEWGYTF
CDR3nt: TGTGCCAGCAGCCAAGATCTCGAGTGGGGCTACACCTTC

v_gene: TRBV7-6
j_gene: TRBJ2-2
abundance: once
d_gene: TRBD1
CDR3aa: CASSLATGPGELFF
CDR3nt: TGTGCCAGCAGCTTAGCGACAGGGCCCGGGGAGCTGTTTTTT

v_gene: TRBV5-8
j_gene: TRBJ1-5
abundance: .
d_gene: .
CDR3aa: CASSLVATNRNNQPQHF
CDR3nt: TGTGCCAGCAGCTTGGTCGCAACAAACCGCAACAATCAGCCCCAGCATTTT

v_gene: TRBV7-3
j_gene: TRBJ1-1
abundance: .
d_gene: .
CDR3aa: CASSLNRNTEAFF
CDR3nt: TGTGCCAGCAGCTTAAACAGGAATACTGAAGCTTTCTTT

v_gene: TRBV28
j_gene: TRBJ1-3
abundance: .
d_gene: TRBD1
CDR3aa: CASSLSRTGVGGNTIYF
CDR3nt: TGTGCCAGCAGTTTATCCCGGACAGGAGTGGGTGGAAACACCATATATTTT

v_gene: TRBV3-1/TRBV3-2
j_gene: TRBJ1-4
abundance: .
d_gene: .
CDR3aa: CASSQGSAARTNEKLFF
CDR3nt: TGTGCCAGCAGCCAAGGATCTGCGGCGAGGACTAATGAAAAACTGTTTTTT

v_gene: TRBV6-5
j_gene: TRBJ2-1
abundance: .
d_gene: .
CDR3aa: CASSWQLEGEQFF
CDR3nt: TGTGCCAGCAGCTGGCAACTGGAGGGCGAGCAGTTCTTC

v_gene: TRBV12-3/TRBV12-4
j_gene: TRBJ2-1
abundance: .
d_gene: .
CDR3aa: CASSRAGIGEQFF
CDR3nt: TGTGCCAGCAGCCGGGCAGGGATCGGTGAGCAGTTCTTC

v_gene: TRBV6-5
j_gene: TRBJ2-5
abundance: .
d_gene: .
CDR3aa: CASSYSSAGGTQYF
CDR3nt: TGTGCCAGCAGTTACTCGTCCGCGGGTGGGACCCAGTACTTC

v_gene: TRBV28
j_gene: TRBJ1-5
abundance: .
d_gene: .
CDR3aa: CASSPRDWRMRGPQHF
CDR3nt: TGTGCCAGCAGTCCCAGGGACTGGAGAATGAGGGGGCCCCAGCATTTT

v_gene: TRBV7-3
j_gene: TRBJ2-1
abundance: few
d_gene: TRBD1
CDR3aa: CASSHHVFGTGGNEQFF
CDR3nt: TGTGCCAGCAGCCATCATGTGTTCGGGACAGGGGGCAATGAGCAGTTCTTC

v_gene: TRBV7-2
j_gene: TRBJ2-2
abundance: few
d_gene: .
CDR3aa: CASSLAHRLVSGIGELFF
CDR3nt: TGTGCCAGCAGCTTAGCTCATCGGCTAGTATCGGGAATCGGGGAGCTGTTTTTT

v_gene: TRBV5-1
j_gene: TRBJ1-2
abundance: .
d_gene: .
CDR3aa: CASSPGEGLNYGYTF
CDR3nt: TGCGCCAGCAGCCCCGGGGAGGGGTTAAACTATGGCTACACCTTC